This TCR beta chain was sequenced in a study of cytomegalovirus exposure and HLA in healthy donors. Primers for the PCR totalled 60 Vbeta and 13 Jbeta. Clones were sequenced by immunoSEQ multiplex PCR, and TCRdb holds only the in-frame ones, with some missing. Its clone listing holds under 200,000 clones. After removal of 4 bases from V and 3 bases from J, the junction contained 11 bases not matched to a gene. From germline, CDR1 is SGHRS and CDR2 YFSETQ. CDR3 size: 16 residues. The TCR comes from a man aged 25 to 40 in good health and CMV-seronegative. The chain joins TRBV5-1 to TRBJ2-5, with 8 bases lining up with TRBD1. Sequenced: PBMCs. In DNA form, the CDR3 reads TGCGCCAGCAGCCGGGGGTTGGTGACAGGGGAAGAGACCCAGTACTTC. This translates into CASSRGLVTGEETQYF.